This TCR beta chain emerged from a study of T cell repertoires in cytomegalovirus infection. Overall study: It can be stated that public TCR beta signatures indicated CMV infection as well as a matching HLA type. Overall study findings and caveats: The cumulative frequency of public TCR beta families identified carriers of CMV plus the relevant HLA. Ex vivo, HLA-C-restricted CMV-specific TCR beta clonotypes prevailed over the rest of the response.

Concerning this clonotype itself: Its target is unknown.

With 3 bases clipped from V and 2 bases from J, the junction kept 5 bases outside the gene matches. CDR3 length: 16 residues. From germline, CDR1 is DFQATT and CDR2 SNEGSKA (reference sequence). TCRdb re-called the reads through MiXCR, storing one row per CDR3 protein. The sample lists hundreds of thousands of distinct CDR3 sequences, 9.6% occurring once. The TCR originated in a human donor in good health (CMV status not recorded). Some clones in this sample may be carry-over from other donors' samples. The specimen was PBMCs. The chain employs TRBV20-1 and TRBJ2-6, with TRBD2 identical over 9 bases. The CDR3, as DNA: TGCAGTGCTAGTGTCGCGGGGGGGCCTGGGGCCAACGTCCTGACTTTC. Amino acids: CSASVAGGPGANVLTF.